These T cell receptor beta chains were read from a single sample in a study of blood T cell repertoires in COVID-19. Here immunoSEQ multiplex PCR was the method, and the copy in TCRdb shows in-frame clones only, minus some. Of around 130,000 clones in the sample, about three quarters were seen once. Material: peripheral blood. Every receptor here comes from a man aged 45 to 65 with acute or convalescent COVID-19. CDR3s include the opening cysteine and the closing phenylalanine or tryptophan. The D gene is left open where the match is weak. Size is omitted from some rows. Given values are once, few, many or a class for expanded clones.

V: TRBV12-5; D: .; size: .; CDR3: CASVATSNTGELFF
V: TRBV2; D: TRBD1; size: .; CDR3: CASSEQPGGRAGELFF
V: TRBV18; D: .; size: .; CDR3: CASSPPGTGQEKLFF
V: TRBV3-1/TRBV3-2; D: TRBD1; size: .; CDR3: CASSSLAGGIRDNYGYTF
V: TRBV19; D: .; size: .; CDR3: CASRRDGGNTIYF
V: TRBV5-6; D: TRBD2; size: few; CDR3: CASSLDTSGGVYNEQFF
V: TRBV24-1; D: .; size: .; CDR3: CATSPQGSWGQPQHF
V: TRBV4-2; D: .; size: .; CDR3: CASSQGDRAGEDYGYTF
V: TRBV11-2; D: TRBD1; size: .; CDR3: CASGQGARGELFF
V: TRBV28; D: TRBD1; size: .; CDR3: CASSHRGQETQYF
V: TRBV30; D: TRBD1; size: .; CDR3: CAWSPPPRGPTGQPQHF
V: TRBV6-5; D: .; size: .; CDR3: CASRPRGSGNTIYF
V: TRBV9; D: TRBD2; size: .; CDR3: CASSPMGSGYYEQYF
V: TRBV5-6; D: .; size: .; CDR3: CASSLVPGMNTEAFF
V: TRBV27; D: TRBD1; size: .; CDR3: CASRGQGFYEQYF
V: TRBV3-1/TRBV3-2; D: .; size: .; CDR3: CASSLDSDYGYTF
V: TRBV6-1; D: .; size: .; CDR3: CASSENMDSPLHF
V: TRBV9; D: .; size: few; CDR3: CASRDMSTDTQYF
V: TRBV11-2; D: .; size: .; CDR3: CASSPLGGPYGYTF
V: TRBV19; D: .; size: few; CDR3: CASSIRGGIAEAFF
V: TRBV2; D: .; size: .; CDR3: CASRAGLSNYGYTF
V: TRBV18; D: .; size: .; CDR3: CASSPDRAEQYF
V: TRBV27; D: .; size: .; CDR3: CASSIQGQGTQYF
V: TRBV7-9; D: .; size: .; CDR3: CASSLGQQGCEQYF
V: TRBV5-1; D: TRBD2; size: .; CDR3: CASSSSGGAYEQYF
V: TRBV11-2; D: .; size: .; CDR3: CASSLGGGSTNEKLFF
V: TRBV4-1; D: .; size: .; CDR3: CASSQPGGLAKNF
V: TRBV3-1/TRBV3-2; D: TRBD2; size: once; CDR3: CASSRVLLAGGGETQYF
V: TRBV10-3; D: TRBD2; size: .; CDR3: CAISDPLRTSGGAPDTQYF
V: TRBV27; D: .; size: few; CDR3: CASRIPGNSPLHF
V: TRBV5-1; D: TRBD1; size: once; CDR3: CASSLAGQGRANGYTF
V: TRBV11-2; D: TRBD2; size: .; CDR3: CASSRGVAGGSSYNEQFF
V: TRBV5-1; D: TRBD2; size: .; CDR3: CASSLFRSSGGTDEQFF
V: TRBV4-1; D: TRBD2; size: .; CDR3: CASSQGGLALETQYF
V: TRBV29-1; D: .; size: .; CDR3: CSVEKGGETQYF